These T cell receptor beta chains were read from a single sample in a study of blood T cell repertoires in COVID-19. Clones were read by immunoSEQ multiplex PCR, and TCRdb kept only the in-frame ones, dropping some. The sample consists of about 83,000 clones, about 88% of them appearing once. The sequenced sample consisted of peripheral blood. These receptor sequences come from a man at least 80 years old with active or convalescent COVID-19. Each CDR3 is given with its conserved first and last residue. Each record gives: CDR3 length, J gene, D gene, clone size, V gene, CDR3 protein, CDR3 DNA. The D gene is left open where the match is weak. For some rows the clone size is stated as once, few or many, or as a class when expanded; others skip it.

cdr3_length: 13
j_call: TRBJ1-1
d_call: -
clone_size: few
v_call: TRBV7-9
cdr3_aa: CASRQLGQDEAFF
cdr3_nt: TGTGCCAGCAGACAACTCGGACAAGATGAAGCTTTCTTT

cdr3_length: 13
j_call: TRBJ2-5
d_call: TRBD1
clone_size: -
v_call: TRBV19
cdr3_aa: CASSRDREETQYF
cdr3_nt: TGTGCCAGTAGTAGGGACAGGGAAGAGACCCAGTACTTC

cdr3_length: 14
j_call: TRBJ1-2
d_call: -
clone_size: -
v_call: TRBV11-2
cdr3_aa: CASSHDPGVWGYTF
cdr3_nt: TGTGCCAGCAGCCACGACCCGGGGGTCTGGGGCTACACCTTC

cdr3_length: 14
j_call: TRBJ2-1
d_call: -
clone_size: -
v_call: TRBV11-3
cdr3_aa: CASSPAPSVNEQFF
cdr3_nt: TGTGCCAGCAGCCCCGCCCCTAGTGTGAATGAGCAGTTCTTC

cdr3_length: 15
j_call: TRBJ1-3
d_call: TRBD1
clone_size: -
v_call: TRBV10-1
cdr3_aa: CASSNGDSSGNTIYF
cdr3_nt: TGCGCCAGCAGTAATGGGGACAGCTCTGGAAACACCATATATTTT

cdr3_length: 15
j_call: TRBJ1-3
d_call: TRBD1
clone_size: -
v_call: TRBV5-1
cdr3_aa: CASSTQGAFGNTIYF
cdr3_nt: TGCGCCAGCAGCACACAGGGGGCATTCGGAAACACCATATATTTT

cdr3_length: 14
j_call: TRBJ1-3
d_call: -
clone_size: -
v_call: TRBV14
cdr3_aa: CASSRQVSGNTIYF
cdr3_nt: TGTGCCAGCAGCCGACAGGTCTCTGGAAACACCATATATTTT

cdr3_length: 18
j_call: TRBJ2-5
d_call: TRBD1
clone_size: once
v_call: TRBV7-9
cdr3_aa: CASSLGAGQGENQETQYF
cdr3_nt: TGTGCCAGCAGCTTAGGAGCAGGACAGGGGGAAAACCAAGAGACCCAGTACTTC

cdr3_length: 16
j_call: TRBJ1-2
d_call: TRBD1
clone_size: few
v_call: TRBV5-4
cdr3_aa: CASSSAGTGGYYGYTF
cdr3_nt: TGTGCCAGCAGCTCAGCCGGGACAGGGGGTTACTATGGCTACACCTTC

cdr3_length: 12
j_call: TRBJ2-2
d_call: -
clone_size: once
v_call: TRBV19
cdr3_aa: CASSPSTGELFF
cdr3_nt: TGTGCCAGTTCTCCGAGTACCGGGGAGCTGTTTTTT

cdr3_length: 15
j_call: TRBJ1-1
d_call: -
clone_size: -
v_call: TRBV28
cdr3_aa: CASSLWRVMNTEAFF
cdr3_nt: TGTGCCAGCAGTTTATGGCGGGTCATGAACACTGAAGCTTTCTTT

cdr3_length: 16
j_call: TRBJ2-1
d_call: -
clone_size: -
v_call: TRBV12-2
cdr3_aa: CASRLADRGDENEQFF
cdr3_nt: TGTGCAAGTCGCTTAGCGGACAGGGGTGATGAGAATGAGCAGTTCTTC

cdr3_length: 16
j_call: TRBJ2-1
d_call: -
clone_size: -
v_call: TRBV5-1
cdr3_aa: CASSFEPPTSGDEQFF
cdr3_nt: TGCGCCAGCAGCTTTGAGCCCCCGACTAGTGGGGATGAGCAGTTCTTC

cdr3_length: 13
j_call: TRBJ2-4
d_call: TRBD2
clone_size: -
v_call: TRBV6-5
cdr3_aa: CASGLAGQNIQYF
cdr3_nt: TGTGCCAGCGGACTAGCGGGCCAAAACATTCAGTACTTC

cdr3_length: 15
j_call: TRBJ1-6
d_call: -
clone_size: -
v_call: TRBV6-5
cdr3_aa: CASSYSLGGASPLHF
cdr3_nt: TGTGCCAGCAGTTACTCGTTAGGAGGGGCATCACCCCTCCACTTT

cdr3_length: 12
j_call: TRBJ2-1
d_call: TRBD1
clone_size: -
v_call: TRBV10-3
cdr3_aa: CAISAGGDEQFF
cdr3_nt: TGTGCCATCAGTGCAGGGGGCGATGAGCAGTTCTTC

cdr3_length: 13
j_call: TRBJ1-1
d_call: TRBD1
clone_size: -
v_call: TRBV28
cdr3_aa: CASSLVQGVSAFF
cdr3_nt: TGTGCCAGCAGTTTAGTTCAGGGGGTAAGCGCTTTCTTT

cdr3_length: 14
j_call: TRBJ1-6
d_call: -
clone_size: -
v_call: TRBV14
cdr3_aa: CASSQVVYNSPLHF
cdr3_nt: TGTGCCAGCAGCCAAGTAGTTTATAATTCACCCCTCCACTTT

cdr3_length: 13
j_call: TRBJ2-1
d_call: -
clone_size: -
v_call: TRBV4-2
cdr3_aa: CASSQASGNEQFF
cdr3_nt: TGTGCCAGCAGCCAAGCTTCAGGGAATGAGCAGTTCTTC

cdr3_length: 16
j_call: TRBJ1-2
d_call: TRBD1
clone_size: -
v_call: TRBV7-2
cdr3_aa: CASSFTGGNSNYGYTF
cdr3_nt: TGTGCCAGCAGCTTTACAGGGGGCAACTCTAACTATGGCTACACCTTC

cdr3_length: 14
j_call: TRBJ1-2
d_call: TRBD1
clone_size: -
v_call: TRBV5-1
cdr3_aa: CASRPGQEHYGYTF
cdr3_nt: TGCGCCAGCAGGCCGGGACAGGAACACTATGGCTACACCTTC

cdr3_length: 15
j_call: TRBJ1-2
d_call: TRBD1
clone_size: -
v_call: TRBV27
cdr3_aa: CASSSPGQGDYGYTF
cdr3_nt: TGTGCCAGCAGCTCCCCTGGACAGGGGGACTATGGCTACACCTTC

cdr3_length: 14
j_call: TRBJ1-6
d_call: -
clone_size: once
v_call: TRBV6-6
cdr3_aa: CATTGSWRDSPLHF
cdr3_nt: TGTGCCACTACCGGCAGTTGGAGGGATTCACCCCTCCACTTT

cdr3_length: 14
j_call: TRBJ1-1
d_call: TRBD1
clone_size: -
v_call: TRBV27
cdr3_aa: CASRYRDSHTEAFF
cdr3_nt: TGTGCCAGCAGGTACCGGGACAGCCACACTGAAGCTTTCTTT

cdr3_length: 14
j_call: TRBJ2-1
d_call: -
clone_size: -
v_call: TRBV7-8
cdr3_aa: CASSRRRSYNEQFF
cdr3_nt: TGTGCCAGCAGCCGGAGGCGCTCCTACAATGAGCAGTTCTTC

cdr3_length: 16
j_call: TRBJ2-1
d_call: -
clone_size: -
v_call: TRBV10-1
cdr3_aa: CASSDLGRGSYNEQFF
cdr3_nt: TGCGCCAGCAGTGACCTTGGACGGGGATCCTACAATGAGCAGTTCTTC

cdr3_length: 13
j_call: TRBJ1-4
d_call: -
clone_size: -
v_call: TRBV19
cdr3_aa: CATSITTHEKLFF
cdr3_nt: TGTGCCACCTCGATTACCACTCATGAAAAACTGTTTTTT

cdr3_length: 17
j_call: TRBJ1-2
d_call: TRBD1
clone_size: -
v_call: TRBV5-6
cdr3_aa: CASSLGGTGFPGYGYTF
cdr3_nt: TGTGCCAGCAGCTTGGGCGGGACAGGGTTTCCTGGCTATGGCTACACCTTC

cdr3_length: 15
j_call: TRBJ1-3
d_call: TRBD1
clone_size: -
v_call: TRBV5-1
cdr3_aa: CASSPDRGPGNTIYF
cdr3_nt: TGCGCCAGCAGCCCGGACAGGGGCCCCGGAAACACCATATATTTT

cdr3_length: 13
j_call: TRBJ2-3
d_call: -
clone_size: -
v_call: TRBV28
cdr3_aa: CASRSLNADTQYF
cdr3_nt: TGTGCCAGCAGGTCACTTAACGCAGATACGCAGTATTTT

cdr3_length: 18
j_call: TRBJ2-3
d_call: TRBD2
clone_size: -
v_call: TRBV6-6
cdr3_aa: CASSHRLAGAAGTDTQYF
cdr3_nt: TGTGCCAGCAGTCACCGACTAGCGGGGGCCGCCGGTACAGATACGCAGTATTTT

cdr3_length: 21
j_call: TRBJ2-5
d_call: TRBD2
clone_size: -
v_call: TRBV5-1
cdr3_aa: CASSTPPGTSGGLIKQETQYF
cdr3_nt: TGCGCCAGCAGCACGCCTCCCGGGACTAGCGGGGGGCTAATCAAGCAAGAGACCCAGTACTTC

cdr3_length: 15
j_call: TRBJ2-1
d_call: TRBD2
clone_size: -
v_call: TRBV9
cdr3_aa: CASSEGLAGGNEQFF
cdr3_nt: TGTGCCAGCAGCGAGGGACTAGCGGGAGGAAATGAGCAGTTCTTC

cdr3_length: 13
j_call: TRBJ1-2
d_call: TRBD1
clone_size: -
v_call: TRBV19
cdr3_aa: CASSRTGEYGYTF
cdr3_nt: TGTGCCAGTAGTAGGACAGGCGAATATGGCTACACCTTC

cdr3_length: 15
j_call: TRBJ2-1
d_call: -
clone_size: -
v_call: TRBV6-2/TRBV6-3
cdr3_aa: CASSHRPSSYNEQFF
cdr3_nt: TGTGCCAGCAGTCACAGGCCGAGCTCCTACAATGAGCAGTTCTTC

cdr3_length: 12
j_call: TRBJ2-1
d_call: -
clone_size: -
v_call: TRBV6-6
cdr3_aa: CASSSLPNEQFF
cdr3_nt: TGTGCCAGCAGTTCTCTCCCCAATGAGCAGTTCTTC

cdr3_length: 15
j_call: TRBJ2-5
d_call: -
clone_size: -
v_call: TRBV14
cdr3_aa: CASSQGWGVSETQYF
cdr3_nt: TGTGCCAGCAGCCAAGGATGGGGGGTCTCAGAGACCCAGTACTTC

cdr3_length: 12
j_call: TRBJ1-2
d_call: TRBD1
clone_size: -
v_call: TRBV28
cdr3_aa: CASLRQGYGYTF
cdr3_nt: TGTGCCAGCTTAAGACAGGGGTATGGCTACACCTTC

cdr3_length: 16
j_call: TRBJ2-3
d_call: TRBD2
clone_size: few
v_call: TRBV11-2
cdr3_aa: CASSLLTSGSRDTQYF
cdr3_nt: TGTGCCAGCAGCTTATTGACTAGCGGGAGCCGGGATACGCAGTATTTT

cdr3_length: 12
j_call: TRBJ1-2
d_call: -
clone_size: -
v_call: TRBV12-3/TRBV12-4
cdr3_aa: CASSLTGYGYTF
cdr3_nt: TGTGCCAGCAGTTTAACAGGCTATGGCTACACCTTC

cdr3_length: 15
j_call: TRBJ1-2
d_call: -
clone_size: -
v_call: TRBV6-1
cdr3_aa: CASSEGWGVSYGYTF
cdr3_nt: TGTGCCAGCAGTGAAGGGTGGGGGGTGAGCTATGGCTACACCTTC

cdr3_length: 15
j_call: TRBJ2-1
d_call: TRBD2
clone_size: -
v_call: TRBV5-1
cdr3_aa: CASSEASGGYNEQFF
cdr3_nt: TGCGCCAGCAGCGAGGCTAGCGGGGGGTACAATGAGCAGTTCTTC

cdr3_length: 15
j_call: TRBJ1-4
d_call: TRBD1
clone_size: -
v_call: TRBV24-1
cdr3_aa: CATSDPGGTNEKLFF
cdr3_nt: TGTGCCACCAGTGATCCAGGGGGAACTAATGAAAAACTGTTTTTT

cdr3_length: 13
j_call: TRBJ2-1
d_call: -
clone_size: -
v_call: TRBV7-8
cdr3_aa: CASSLLVSHEQFF
cdr3_nt: TGTGCCAGCAGCTTACTAGTGTCCCATGAGCAGTTCTTC

cdr3_length: 13
j_call: TRBJ2-1
d_call: TRBD1
clone_size: -
v_call: TRBV12-3/TRBV12-4
cdr3_aa: CASRGQGENEQFF
cdr3_nt: TGTGCCAGCAGGGGACAGGGGGAGAATGAGCAGTTCTTC

cdr3_length: 15
j_call: TRBJ2-1
d_call: TRBD2
clone_size: many
v_call: TRBV7-7
cdr3_aa: CASSSGLAGNNEQFF
cdr3_nt: TGTGCCAGCAGCTCGGGACTAGCGGGGAACAATGAGCAGTTCTTC

cdr3_length: 12
j_call: TRBJ1-1
d_call: -
clone_size: -
v_call: TRBV29-1
cdr3_aa: CSVGDRRTEAFF
cdr3_nt: TGCAGCGTTGGAGACAGGCGCACTGAAGCTTTCTTT

cdr3_length: 16
j_call: TRBJ2-1
d_call: TRBD2
clone_size: -
v_call: TRBV5-3
cdr3_aa: CARSLVAGDLSYEQFF
cdr3_nt: TGTGCCAGAAGCTTGGTAGCGGGAGACCTTTCCTATGAGCAGTTCTTC

cdr3_length: 15
j_call: TRBJ2-5
d_call: TRBD1
clone_size: once
v_call: TRBV9
cdr3_aa: CASSDRRDSQETQYF
cdr3_nt: TGTGCCAGCAGCGACCGACGGGACAGCCAAGAGACCCAGTACTTC

cdr3_length: 16
j_call: TRBJ2-3
d_call: TRBD1
clone_size: -
v_call: TRBV6-1
cdr3_aa: CASSEARGPYTDTQYF
cdr3_nt: TGTGCCAGCAGTGAAGCAAGGGGGCCCTACACAGATACGCAGTATTTT

cdr3_length: 8
j_call: TRBJ1-1
d_call: -
clone_size: -
v_call: TRBV29-1
cdr3_aa: CSDLGGVF
cdr3_nt: TGCAGCGACTTAGGCGGGGTCTTT

cdr3_length: 13
j_call: TRBJ1-3
d_call: -
clone_size: -
v_call: TRBV10-2
cdr3_aa: CASGAFGGNTIYF
cdr3_nt: TGCGCCAGTGGAGCCTTCGGTGGAAACACCATATATTTT

cdr3_length: 14
j_call: TRBJ2-3
d_call: TRBD2
clone_size: once
v_call: TRBV2
cdr3_aa: CASSAGGSTDTQYF
cdr3_nt: TGTGCCAGCAGTGCGGGGGGGAGCACAGATACGCAGTATTTT

cdr3_length: 14
j_call: TRBJ2-1
d_call: TRBD2
clone_size: once
v_call: TRBV5-1
cdr3_aa: CASSLNGRDNEQFF
cdr3_nt: TGCGCCAGCAGCTTGAACGGGAGGGACAATGAGCAGTTCTTC